This is a list of T cell receptor beta chains from one sample in a study of stem cell transplantation in POMP-related autoinflammatory disease. The assay was immunoSEQ multiplex PCR, and TCRdb's table has in-frame clones only and misses some. The repertoire includes around 32,000 clones, 85% to 90% of them detected once, and 0.6% to 0.75% sits in the top ten. The sequences come from CD4+ T cells from PBMCs, collected before stem cell transplantation. Source of these receptors: a human donor with POMP-related autoinflammation and immune dysregulation (PRAID). The CDR3 runs from the conserved cysteine through the conserved F or W. A D gene is named only where the DNA matches it firmly. Clone size is given for some rows only: seen once, a few or many times, or a class if the clone is expanded.

>TRBD1|-|TRBV10-3|TRBJ1-1
TGTGCCATCAGTGGGACAGGCATGAACACTGAAGCTTTCTTT
CAISGTGMNTEAFF
>-|once|TRBV18|TRBJ2-5
TGTGCCAGCTCACCACTTGAAGAGACCCAGTACTTC
CASSPLEETQYF
>-|-|TRBV5-1|TRBJ2-1
TGCGCCAGCCGCCGGGTGGGAGGCAGCTACAATGAGCAGTTCTTC
CASRRVGGSYNEQFF
>-|-|TRBV20-1|TRBJ2-3
TGCAGTGCTAGACTAGCAGATACGCAGTATTTT
CSARLADTQYF
>-|-|TRBV5-1|TRBJ1-5
TGCGCCAGCAGCTTGTTAAGGCCCCAGCATTTT
CASSLLRPQHF
>TRBD2|-|TRBV5-1|TRBJ2-3
TGCGCCAGCAGCTTGGGGGCGGGGGGCCCAGATACGCAGTATTTT
CASSLGAGGPDTQYF
>-|few|TRBV19|TRBJ1-5
TGTGCCAGTAGTATGAGTCAGGGTAATCAGCCCCAGCATTTT
CASSMSQGNQPQHF
>TRBD2|-|TRBV7-3|TRBJ2-1
TGTGCCAGCAGCTTAGGGACTAGCAATGAGCAGTTCTTC
CASSLGTSNEQFF
>TRBD1|-|TRBV18|TRBJ2-3
TGTGCCAGCTCACCAAGGACAGGGAGGACCACAGATACGCAGTATTTT
CASSPRTGRTTDTQYF
>TRBD1|-|TRBV7-2|TRBJ1-5
TGTGCCAGCAGTTGGGACAGGGAGGAGCAGCCCCAGCATTTT
CASSWDREEQPQHF